A single sample gave rise to the 5 T cell receptor beta chains below, sequenced in a study of T cells in women clearing cervical HPV infection. Libraries were prepared by immunoSEQ multiplex PCR; TCRdb keeps only in-frame clonotypes and omits some of them. Reported are some 30,000 clones; the ten largest clones contain 1.5% to 2%. Sequences were obtained from blood buffy coat. These receptors all stem from a woman between 18 and 75 years old with a cervical HPV16 infection that either progressed to CIN3+ or cleared (not recorded which).

On this clone: Read coverage stops 3 residues before the CDR3 terminus; the germline J gene supplies the remainder. The J gene is TRBJ1-2, the V gene TRBV18, with D possibly matching TRBD1 (6 bases). Looked up from germline, CDR1 is KGHSH and CDR2 is LQKENI. The V end lost 2 bases, the J end lost 2 bases, and 9 bases lay between the germline ends. This CDR3 comprises 14 residues. The covered CDR3 bases are TGTGCCAGCTCACCAGCAGGGGACAACTATGGC. This gives the protein CASSPAGDNYG. In full, the CDR3 reads CASSPAGDNYGYTF. The variable domain in full, completed from reference TRBV18 and TRBJ1-2, reads NAGVMQNPRHLVRRRGQEARLRCSPMKGHSHVYWYRQLPEEGLKFMVYLQKENIIDESGMPKERFSAEFPKEGPSILRIQQVVRGDSAAYFCASSPAGDNYGYTFGSGTRLTVV.

The CDR3 here is CASSRQGAYNEQFF. The DNA read from the CDR3 is TGTGCCAGCAGTCGACAGGGGGCTTACAATGAG. The rearrangement links TRBV2 to TRBJ2-1; 10 bases are a match to TRBD1. The sequence runs out 3 residues before the end of the CDR3; the remainder is reconstructed from the germline J gene. CDR1 SNHLY and CDR2 FYNNEI come from the germline V gene. The CDR3 loop spans 14 amino acids. V was pared by 5 bases and J by 4 bases, with 2 bases of the junction left unmatched.

Turning to this clone: The missing CDR3 end, 3 residues past where the read stops, is filled in from the germline J gene. The rearrangement links TRBV18 to TRBJ1-2, with D perhaps TRBD1 (5 bases). The CDR3 extends over 15 amino acids. Per germline, CDR1 KGHSH and CDR2 LQKENI. With 6 bases removed from V and 4 bases from J, the gap between germline ends came to 18 bases. The sequenced part of the CDR3 DNA is TGTGCCAGCTCCCCGGGGGATTTTTCAAGCTATGGC. It encodes CASSPGDFSSYG. The whole CDR3 reads CASSPGDFSSYGYTF.

As regards this clone: The sequence runs out 3 residues before the end of the CDR3; the remainder is reconstructed from the germline J gene. The chain carries TRBV28 and TRBJ1-5; perhaps TRBD1 as D (6 bases). V shed 4 bases and J shed 7 bases, with 11 bases lying between them. Germline CDR1 is MDHEN and CDR2 is SYDVKM. This CDR3 contains 13 residues. The part of the CDR3 DNA that was read is TGTGCCAGCAGTTCCCCAGGGGACCAGCCC. Amino acid sequence: CASSSPGDQP. The CDR3 in its entirety is CASSSPGDQPQHF.

Of note for this clone: The read ends 3 residues shy of where the CDR3 ends; the end is completed using the germline J gene. The chain combines TRBV12-3 or TRBV12-4 with TRBJ2-7; D remains unclear. With 6 bases removed from V and 0 bases from J, the gap between germline ends came to 3 bases. This CDR3 region has 11 residues. CDR3 loop: CASSNSYEQYF. The CDR3 bases that were read are TGTGCCAGCAGCAACTCCTACGAG.